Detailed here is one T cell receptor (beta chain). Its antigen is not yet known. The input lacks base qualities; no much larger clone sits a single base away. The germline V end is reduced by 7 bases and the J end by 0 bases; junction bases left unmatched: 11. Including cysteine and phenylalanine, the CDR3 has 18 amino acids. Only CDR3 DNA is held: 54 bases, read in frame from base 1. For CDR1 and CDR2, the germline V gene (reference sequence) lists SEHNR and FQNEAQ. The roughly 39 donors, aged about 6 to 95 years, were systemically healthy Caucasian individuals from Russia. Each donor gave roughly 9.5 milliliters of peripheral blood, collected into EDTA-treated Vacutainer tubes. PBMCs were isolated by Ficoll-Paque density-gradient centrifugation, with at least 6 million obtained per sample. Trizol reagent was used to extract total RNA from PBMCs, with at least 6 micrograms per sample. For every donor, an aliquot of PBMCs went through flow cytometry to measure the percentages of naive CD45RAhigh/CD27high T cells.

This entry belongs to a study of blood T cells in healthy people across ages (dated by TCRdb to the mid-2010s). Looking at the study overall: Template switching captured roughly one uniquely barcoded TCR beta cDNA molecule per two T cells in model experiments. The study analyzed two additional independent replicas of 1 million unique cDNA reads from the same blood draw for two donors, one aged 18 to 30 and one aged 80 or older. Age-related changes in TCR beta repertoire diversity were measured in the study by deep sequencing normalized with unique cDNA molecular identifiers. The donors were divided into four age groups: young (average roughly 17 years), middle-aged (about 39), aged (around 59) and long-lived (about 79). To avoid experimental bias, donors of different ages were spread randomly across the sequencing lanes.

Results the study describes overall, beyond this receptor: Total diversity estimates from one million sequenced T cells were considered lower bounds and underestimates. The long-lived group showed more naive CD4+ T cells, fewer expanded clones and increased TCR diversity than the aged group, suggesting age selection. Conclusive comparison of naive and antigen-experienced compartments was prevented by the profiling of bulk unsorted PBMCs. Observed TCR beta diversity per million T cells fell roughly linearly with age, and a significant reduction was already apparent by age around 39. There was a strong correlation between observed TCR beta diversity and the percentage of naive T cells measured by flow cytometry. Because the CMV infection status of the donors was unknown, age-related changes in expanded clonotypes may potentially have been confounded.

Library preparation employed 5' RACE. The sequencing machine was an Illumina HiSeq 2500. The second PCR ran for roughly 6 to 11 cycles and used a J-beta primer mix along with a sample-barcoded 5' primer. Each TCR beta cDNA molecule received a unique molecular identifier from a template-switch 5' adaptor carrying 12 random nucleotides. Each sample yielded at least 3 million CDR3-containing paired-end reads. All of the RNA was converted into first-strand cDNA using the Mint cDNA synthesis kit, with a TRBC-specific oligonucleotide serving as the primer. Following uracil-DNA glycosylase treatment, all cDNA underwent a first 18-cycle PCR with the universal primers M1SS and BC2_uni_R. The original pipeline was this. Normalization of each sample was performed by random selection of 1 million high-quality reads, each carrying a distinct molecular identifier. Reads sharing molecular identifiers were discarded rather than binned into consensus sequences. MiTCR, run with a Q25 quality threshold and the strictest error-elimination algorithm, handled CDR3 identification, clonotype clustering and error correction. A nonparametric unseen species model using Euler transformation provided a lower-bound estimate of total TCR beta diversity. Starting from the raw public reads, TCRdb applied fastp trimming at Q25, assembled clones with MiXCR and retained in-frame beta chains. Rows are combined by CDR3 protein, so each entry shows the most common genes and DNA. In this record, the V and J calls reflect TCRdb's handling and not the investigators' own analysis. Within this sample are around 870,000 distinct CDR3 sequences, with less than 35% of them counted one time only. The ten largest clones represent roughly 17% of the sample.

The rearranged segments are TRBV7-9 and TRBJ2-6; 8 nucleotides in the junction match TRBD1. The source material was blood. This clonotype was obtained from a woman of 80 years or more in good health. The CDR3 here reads CASIPDRDLFSGANVLTF. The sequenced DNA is TGTGCCAGCATCCCGGACAGGGACCTCTTCTCTGGGGCCAACGTCCTGACTTTC.